This T cell receptor beta chain was documented in a study of T cells after yellow fever vaccination. The ends were cut back, 1 base at V and 3 bases at J, with 8 bases in the middle. The CDR3 spans 13 residues. Germline V gene lookup returns CDR1 SGHNT and CDR2 YYREEE (reference sequence). TCRdb re-derived calls from the 5' RACE reads in MiXCR, one entry per CDR3 protein. The sample carries a few hundred thousand distinct CDR3 sequences, roughly 8.3% recorded once. This clonotype was counted a few times. The rearrangement joins TRBV5-4 to TRBJ2-7; no reliable D call. The receptor was derived from a man younger than 30 who received the YFV17D yellow fever vaccine. The sample here was PBMCs, taken roughly 46 days after the first yellow fever vaccination. The CDR3 protein is CASSLYSSYEQYV. The CDR3 DNA follows: TGTGCCAGCAGCTTGTATTCCAGCTACGAGCAGTACGTC.